This TCR beta chain was sequenced in a study of post-analysis software for immune sequencing data. For the study at large: There were relapsing-remitting, secondary progressive and progressive-relapsing multiple sclerosis among the disease courses included.

Concerning this clonotype: The target antigen is unknown.

Study-wide findings and caveats: A few TRBV segments appeared more often in patients than in controls, and TRBV5-6, TRBV5-1 and TRBV20-1 were among these. Samples made in the same batch grouped tightly together by F measure. Multiple sclerosis was associated with a significant reduction in normalized Chao1 diversity relative to controls.

CDR1 is MNHEY and CDR2 is SVGAGI in the germline V gene. The V and J ends lost 0 bases and 10 bases, in that order; junction bases with no gene match: 8. The CDR3 has 16 amino acids. cDNA libraries for TCR beta contained unique molecular identifiers. TCRdb used MiXCR to reprocess the PCR reads, holding one entry per CDR3 protein. The sample holds hundreds of thousands of distinct CDR3 sequences, about 60% seen once. The sequence was collected from a girl aged 2 to 9 with multiple sclerosis. Sequenced sample: blood. This chain uses TRBV6-5 with TRBJ1-6, with 8 bases fitting TRBD1. CDR3 loop: CASSYSVGQGRSPLHF. For the CDR3, the DNA is TGTGCCAGCAGTTACTCTGTTGGACAGGGACGATCACCCCTCCACTTT.